The 7 T cell receptor beta chains presented below share a single source sample, sequenced in a study of blood T cell repertoires in COVID-19. Clones were sequenced by immunoSEQ multiplex PCR, and TCRdb holds only the in-frame ones, with some missing. This repertoire shows 100,000 to 150,000 clones, approximately 81% found once; its top ten account for 37%. Sequenced input: peripheral blood. Receptors were obtained from a man in his forties with active or convalescent COVID-19.

This chain joins TRBV7-9 and TRBJ1-5; tentative D call: TRBD1 (6 bases). V gave up 8 bases and J gave up 5 bases, with 13 bases separating them. CDR1 is SEHNR and CDR2 is FQNEAQ in the germline V gene (reference sequence). The length of the CDR3 is 13 residues. DNA of the CDR3: TGTGCCAGCGGGGGCGAAGGACATCAGCCCCAGCATTTT. Residues: CASGGEGHQPQHF.

The chain uses TRBV19 and TRBJ2-1; 9 nucleotides match TRBD2. The V gene's germline CDR1 is LNHDA and CDR2 SQIVND (reference sequence). V was pared by 7 bases and J by 0 bases, with 7 bases of the junction left unmatched. There are 16 residues in the CDR3. The CDR3 bases are TGTGCCAGTACCGCACTAGCGGGCAGCTCCTACAATGAGCAGTTCTTC. Translating gives CASTALAGSSYNEQFF.

CDR3 sequence: CASSLAGGPEDTQYF. CDR3 nucleotide sequence: TGTGCCAGCAGTCTAGCGGGAGGGCCTGAAGATACGCAGTATTTT. This chain links TRBV9 with TRBJ2-3, with TRBD2 matching 12 bases. Germline V lookup: CDR1 SGDLS, CDR2 YYNGEE. The junction had 6 bases not matched to a gene; V was cut back by 5 bases and J by 5 bases. CDR3 length: 15 amino acids.

The rearrangement links TRBV7-3 to TRBJ1-5; 8 bases match TRBD1. The CDR3 contains 15 residues. J was trimmed by 4 bases and V by 6 bases; bases with no gene match: 8. Germline CDR1 reads SGHTA; CDR2 reads FQGTGA. This CDR3 reads CASSLTGDRNQPQHF. The CDR3 nucleotides read TGTGCCAGCAGTTTGACAGGGGATCGAAATCAGCCCCAGCATTTT.

V usage is TRBV11-2 and J usage is TRBJ1-2, with D unclear. Germline V CDR1 and CDR2: SGHAT, FQNNGV. The V and J ends lost 4 bases and 9 bases respectively, with 18 bases between them. This CDR3 region has 14 residues. The CDR3 sequence is CASSSIRESRRYTF. The CDR3 DNA follows: TGTGCCAGCAGCTCCATTAGGGAGTCCCGGCGCTACACCTTC.

The chain couples TRBV6-2 or TRBV6-3 to TRBJ2-1; D is undetermined. The germline V and J ends were trimmed by 6 bases and 6 bases, with 18 bases remaining between them. Looked up from germline, CDR1 is MNHEY and CDR2 is SVGEGT. CDR3 length equals 15 residues. CDR3 protein: CASSHLGPSSNEQFF. CDR3 sequence (DNA): TGTGCCAGCAGCCACTTGGGTCCATCTAGCAATGAGCAGTTCTTC.

The rearrangement joins TRBV15 to TRBJ1-2; no clear D gene. Germline lookup yields CDR1 LNHNV and CDR2 YYDKDF (reference sequence). This CDR3 is built from 11 residues. V lost 5 bases and J lost 8, with 9 bases in between. Here the CDR3 reads CATSSGWGYTF. The CDR3 DNA follows: TGTGCCACCAGCTCGGGGTGGGGCTACACCTTC.